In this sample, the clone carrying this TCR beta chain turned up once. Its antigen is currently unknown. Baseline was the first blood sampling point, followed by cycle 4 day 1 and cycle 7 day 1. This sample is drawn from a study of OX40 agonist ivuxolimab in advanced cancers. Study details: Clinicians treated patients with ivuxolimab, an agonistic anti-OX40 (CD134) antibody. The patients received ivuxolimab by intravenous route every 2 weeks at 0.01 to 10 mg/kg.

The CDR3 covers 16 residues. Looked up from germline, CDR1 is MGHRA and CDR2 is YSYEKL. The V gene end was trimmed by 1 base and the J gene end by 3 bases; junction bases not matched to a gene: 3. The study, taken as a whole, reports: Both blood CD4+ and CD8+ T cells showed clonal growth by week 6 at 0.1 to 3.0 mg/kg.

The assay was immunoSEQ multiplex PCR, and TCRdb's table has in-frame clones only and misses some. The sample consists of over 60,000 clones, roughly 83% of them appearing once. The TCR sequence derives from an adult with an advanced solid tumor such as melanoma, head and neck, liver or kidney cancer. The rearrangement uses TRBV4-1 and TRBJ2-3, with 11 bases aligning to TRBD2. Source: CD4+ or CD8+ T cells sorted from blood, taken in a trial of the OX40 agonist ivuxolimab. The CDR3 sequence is CASSQVAGGPTDTQYF. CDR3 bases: TGCGCCAGCAGCCAAGTAGCGGGAGGGCCAACAGATACGCAGTATTTT.